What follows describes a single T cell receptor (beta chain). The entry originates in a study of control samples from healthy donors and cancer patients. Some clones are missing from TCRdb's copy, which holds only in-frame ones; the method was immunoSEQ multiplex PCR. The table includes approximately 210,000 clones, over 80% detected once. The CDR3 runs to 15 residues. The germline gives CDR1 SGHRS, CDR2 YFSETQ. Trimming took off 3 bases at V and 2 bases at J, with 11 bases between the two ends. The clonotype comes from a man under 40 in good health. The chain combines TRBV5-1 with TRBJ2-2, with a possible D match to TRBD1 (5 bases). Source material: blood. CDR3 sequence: CASSSRQYNTGELFF. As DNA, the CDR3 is TGCGCCAGCAGCTCGCGACAGTACAACACCGGGGAGCTGTTTTTT. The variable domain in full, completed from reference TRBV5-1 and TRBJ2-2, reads KAGVTQTPRYLIKTRGQQVTLSCSPISGHRSVSWYQQTPGQGLQFLFEYFSETQRNKGNFPGRFSGRQFSNSRSEMNVSTLELGDSALYLCASSSRQYNTGELFFGEGSRLTVL.